This T cell receptor (beta chain) appears in the sequencing data of a study of cytomegalovirus exposure and HLA in healthy donors. Whole-study findings and limits: In a later analysis, first-cohort TCR clusters were found to tend to co-occur in the approximately 120 validation repertoires. In vitro confirmation showed three CMV-associated chains to be CMV antigen specific. TCR sequences were mostly rare, though some public TCRs occurred in many donors.

Only in-frame clones appear in the TCRdb table, and some are missing; sequencing was by immunoSEQ multiplex PCR. The sample consists of around 60,000 clones, more than 75% of them appearing once. Points on this clone: Its antigen is unknown.

The CDR3 is made up of 15 amino acids. From germline, CDR1 is MNHEY and CDR2 SVGAGI. Deletions cut 6 bases from V and 7 bases from J, with 19 bases between. Sequenced: PBMCs. This TCR was recovered from a man aged 18 to 35 in good health and CMV-seronegative. The rearrangement joins TRBV6-5 to TRBJ2-1; a weak D match, TRBD1 (6 bases). CDR3 DNA sequence: TGTGCCAGCAGAACAGGGCTTTCCCCCGGGAATGAGCAGTTCTTC. As protein: CASRTGLSPGNEQFF.